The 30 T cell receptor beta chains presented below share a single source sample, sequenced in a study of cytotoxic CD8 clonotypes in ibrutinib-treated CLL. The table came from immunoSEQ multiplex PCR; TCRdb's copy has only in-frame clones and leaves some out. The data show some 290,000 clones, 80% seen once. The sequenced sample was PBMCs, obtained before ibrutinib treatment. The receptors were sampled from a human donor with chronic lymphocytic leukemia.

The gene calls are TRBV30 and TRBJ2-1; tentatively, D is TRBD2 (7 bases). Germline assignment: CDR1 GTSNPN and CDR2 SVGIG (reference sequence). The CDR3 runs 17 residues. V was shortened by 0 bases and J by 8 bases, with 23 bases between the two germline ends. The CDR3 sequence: CAWSVPRTRGIGDEQFF. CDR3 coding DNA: TGTGCCTGGAGTGTACCCCGGACTAGGGGGATTGGGGATGAGCAGTTCTTC.

The CDR3, as DNA: TGTGCCAGCAGTTACTCGAATCCAGGGAATCAGCCCCAGCATTTT. Translation: CASSYSNPGNQPQHF. The V and J genes are TRBV6-6 and TRBJ1-5; maybe TRBD1 (5 bases). The ends were cut back, 0 bases at V and 4 bases at J, with 10 bases in the middle. The germline CDR1 and CDR2 sequences are MNHNY and SVGAGI (reference sequence). The CDR3 contains 15 residues.

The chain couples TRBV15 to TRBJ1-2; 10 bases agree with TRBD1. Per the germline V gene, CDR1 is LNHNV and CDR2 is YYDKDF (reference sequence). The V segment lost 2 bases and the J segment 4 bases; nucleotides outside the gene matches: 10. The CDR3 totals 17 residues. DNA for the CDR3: TGTGCCACCAGCAGATCATATGGACAGGGGGAGGGCTATGGCTACACCTTC. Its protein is CATSRSYGQGEGYGYTF.

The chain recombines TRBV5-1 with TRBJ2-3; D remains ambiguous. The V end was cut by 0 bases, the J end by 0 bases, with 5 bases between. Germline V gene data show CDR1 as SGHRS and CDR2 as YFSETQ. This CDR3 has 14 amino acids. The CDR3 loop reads CASSLDASTDTQYF. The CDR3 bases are TGCGCCAGCAGCTTGGATGCTAGCACAGATACGCAGTATTTT.

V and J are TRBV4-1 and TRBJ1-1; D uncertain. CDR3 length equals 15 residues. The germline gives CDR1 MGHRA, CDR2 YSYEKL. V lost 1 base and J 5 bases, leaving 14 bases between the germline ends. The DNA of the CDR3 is TGCGCCAGCAGCCAAGGGGTCGAGGGTTGGACTGAAGCTTTCTTT. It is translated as CASSQGVEGWTEAFF.

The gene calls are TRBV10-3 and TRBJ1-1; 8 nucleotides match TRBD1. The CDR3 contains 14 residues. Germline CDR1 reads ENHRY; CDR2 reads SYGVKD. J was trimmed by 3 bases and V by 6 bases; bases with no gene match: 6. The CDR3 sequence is CAISATGVDTEAFF. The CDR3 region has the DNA TGTGCCATCAGCGCGACAGGGGTTGACACTGAAGCTTTCTTT.

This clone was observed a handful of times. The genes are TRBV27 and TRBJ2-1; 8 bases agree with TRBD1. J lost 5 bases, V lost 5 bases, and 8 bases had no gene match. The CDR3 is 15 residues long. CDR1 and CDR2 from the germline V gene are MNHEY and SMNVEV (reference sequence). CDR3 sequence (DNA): TGTGCCAGCAGTCAACCGGGACAGGACAACAATGAGCAGTTCTTC. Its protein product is CASSQPGQDNNEQFF.

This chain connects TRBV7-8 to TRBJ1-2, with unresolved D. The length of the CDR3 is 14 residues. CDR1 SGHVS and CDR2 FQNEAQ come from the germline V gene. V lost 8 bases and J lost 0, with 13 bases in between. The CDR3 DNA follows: TGTGCCAGCGATAGGGTCGATCCTAACTATGGCTACACCTTC. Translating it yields CASDRVDPNYGYTF.

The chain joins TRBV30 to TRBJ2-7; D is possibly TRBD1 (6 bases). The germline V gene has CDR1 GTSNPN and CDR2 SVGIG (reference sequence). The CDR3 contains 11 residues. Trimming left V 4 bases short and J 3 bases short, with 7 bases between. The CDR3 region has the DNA TGTGCCTGGAAGGGGGTCTACGAGCAGTACTTC. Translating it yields CAWKGVYEQYF.

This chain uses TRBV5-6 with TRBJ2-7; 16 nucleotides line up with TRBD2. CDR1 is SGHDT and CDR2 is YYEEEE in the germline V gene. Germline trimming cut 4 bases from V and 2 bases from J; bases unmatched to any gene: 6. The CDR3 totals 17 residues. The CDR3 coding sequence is TGTGCCAGCAGCACTTCCGGGACTAGCGGGAGGGCCTACGAGCAGTACTTC. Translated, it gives CASSTSGTSGRAYEQYF.

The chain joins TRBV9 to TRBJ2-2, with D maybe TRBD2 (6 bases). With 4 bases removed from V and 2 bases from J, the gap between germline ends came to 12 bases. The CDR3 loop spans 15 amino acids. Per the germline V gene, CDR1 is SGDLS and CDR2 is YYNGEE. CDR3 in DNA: TGTGCCAGCAGCCTCTCTAGCGCCAACACCGGGGAGCTGTTTTTT. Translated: CASSLSSANTGELFF.

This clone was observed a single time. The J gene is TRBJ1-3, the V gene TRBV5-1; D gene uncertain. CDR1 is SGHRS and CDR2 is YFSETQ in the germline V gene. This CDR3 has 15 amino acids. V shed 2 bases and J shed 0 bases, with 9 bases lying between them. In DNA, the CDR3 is TGCGCCAGCAGCTTCGCGTCGTCCTCTGGAAACACCATATATTTT. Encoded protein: CASSFASSSGNTIYF.

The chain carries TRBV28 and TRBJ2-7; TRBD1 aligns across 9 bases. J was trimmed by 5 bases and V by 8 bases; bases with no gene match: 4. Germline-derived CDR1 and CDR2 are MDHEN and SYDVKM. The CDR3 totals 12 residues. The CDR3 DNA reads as TGTGCCAGCGGGACAGGGATACACGAGCAGTACTTC. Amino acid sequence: CASGTGIHEQYF.

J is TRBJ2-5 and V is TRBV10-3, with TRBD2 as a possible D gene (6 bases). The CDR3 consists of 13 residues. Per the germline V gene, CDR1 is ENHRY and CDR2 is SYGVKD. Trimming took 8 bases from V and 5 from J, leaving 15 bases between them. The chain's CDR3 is CAIARAAGETQYF. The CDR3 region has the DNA TGTGCCATCGCCAGGGCCGCGGGGGAGACCCAGTACTTC.

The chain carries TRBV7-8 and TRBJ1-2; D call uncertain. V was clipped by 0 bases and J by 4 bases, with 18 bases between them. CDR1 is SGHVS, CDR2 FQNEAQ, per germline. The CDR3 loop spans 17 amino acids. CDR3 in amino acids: CASSLAPKRGRGYGYTF. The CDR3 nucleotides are TGTGCCAGCAGCTTAGCCCCCAAGCGGGGTCGGGGCTATGGCTACACCTTC.

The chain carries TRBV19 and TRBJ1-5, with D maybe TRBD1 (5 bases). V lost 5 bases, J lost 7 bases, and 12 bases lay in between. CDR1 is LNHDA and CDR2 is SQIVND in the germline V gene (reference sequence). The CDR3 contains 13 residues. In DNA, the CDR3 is TGTGCCAGTAGTCTACTCCAGGGCCAGCCCCAGCATTTT. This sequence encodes CASSLLQGQPQHF.

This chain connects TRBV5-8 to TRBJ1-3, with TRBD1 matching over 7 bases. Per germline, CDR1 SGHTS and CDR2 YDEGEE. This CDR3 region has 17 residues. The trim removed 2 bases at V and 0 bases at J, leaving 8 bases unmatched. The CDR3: CASSLWGGQSSGNTIYF. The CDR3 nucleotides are TGTGCCAGCAGCTTATGGGGGGGACAGAGCTCTGGAAACACCATATATTTT.

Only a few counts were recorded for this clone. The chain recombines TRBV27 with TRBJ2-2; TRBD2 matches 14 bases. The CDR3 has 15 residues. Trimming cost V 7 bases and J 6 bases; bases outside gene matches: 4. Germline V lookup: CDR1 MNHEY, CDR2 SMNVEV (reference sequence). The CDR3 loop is CASKPGLAGAGELFF. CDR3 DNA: TGTGCCAGCAAGCCGGGACTAGCGGGAGCCGGGGAGCTGTTTTTT.

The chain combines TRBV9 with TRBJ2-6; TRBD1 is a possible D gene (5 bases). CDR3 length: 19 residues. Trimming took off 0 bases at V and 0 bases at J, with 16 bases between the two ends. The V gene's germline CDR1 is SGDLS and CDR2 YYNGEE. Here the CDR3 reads CASSVVPGQGSSGANVLTF. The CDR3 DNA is TGTGCCAGCAGCGTAGTTCCCGGTCAGGGTAGCTCTGGGGCCAACGTCCTGACTTTC.

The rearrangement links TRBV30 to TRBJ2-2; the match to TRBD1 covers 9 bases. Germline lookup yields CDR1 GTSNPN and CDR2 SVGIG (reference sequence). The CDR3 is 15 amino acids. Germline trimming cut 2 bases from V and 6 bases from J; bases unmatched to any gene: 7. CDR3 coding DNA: TGTGCCTGGAGTCTAACAGGGGGCGCTTCCGGGGAGCTGTTTTTT. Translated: CAWSLTGGASGELFF.

CDR3 protein: CASSSSVTEWNTEAFF. Here the CDR3 DNA reads TGTGCCAGTAGTAGTTCAGTCACAGAATGGAACACTGAAGCTTTCTTT. The chain joins TRBV19 to TRBJ1-1, with D hard to call. Germline loops: CDR1 LNHDA, CDR2 SQIVND (reference sequence). V lost 4 bases to trimming and J lost 1 base, with 16 bases between them. The CDR3 has 16 residues.

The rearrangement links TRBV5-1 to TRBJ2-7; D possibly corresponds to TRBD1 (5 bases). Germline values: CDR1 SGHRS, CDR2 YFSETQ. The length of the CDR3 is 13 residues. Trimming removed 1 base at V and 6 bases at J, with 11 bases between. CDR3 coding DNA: TGCGCCAGCAGCTTGAGGCAGGGCCCCGAGCAGTACTTC. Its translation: CASSLRQGPEQYF.

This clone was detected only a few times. This CDR3 reads CASSSKGTSGSEQYF. In nucleotides, the CDR3 is TGTGCCAGCAGCTCGAAAGGGACTAGCGGGAGCGAGCAGTACTTC. The genes are TRBV11-3 and TRBJ2-7, with TRBD2 identical over 14 bases. The CDR3 extends over 15 amino acids. Germline V gives CDR1 SGHNT, CDR2 YENEEA. V shed 4 bases, J shed 6 bases, and the junction held 5 bases outside the gene matches.

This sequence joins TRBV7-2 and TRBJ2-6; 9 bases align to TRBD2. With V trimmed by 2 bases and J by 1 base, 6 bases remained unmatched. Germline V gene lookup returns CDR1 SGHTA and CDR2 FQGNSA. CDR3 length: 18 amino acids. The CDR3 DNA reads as TGTGCCAGCAGCTTAAATAGCGGGAGTATTTCTGGGGCCAACGTCCTGACTTTC. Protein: CASSLNSGSISGANVLTF.

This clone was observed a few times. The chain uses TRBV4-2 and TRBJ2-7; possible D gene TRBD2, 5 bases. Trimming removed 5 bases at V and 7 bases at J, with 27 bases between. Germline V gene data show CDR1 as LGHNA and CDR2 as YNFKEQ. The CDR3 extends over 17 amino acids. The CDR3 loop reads CASSETGISVRRWEQYF. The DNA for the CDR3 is TGTGCCAGCAGCGAAACCGGGATTTCCGTGAGAAGGTGGGAGCAGTACTTC.

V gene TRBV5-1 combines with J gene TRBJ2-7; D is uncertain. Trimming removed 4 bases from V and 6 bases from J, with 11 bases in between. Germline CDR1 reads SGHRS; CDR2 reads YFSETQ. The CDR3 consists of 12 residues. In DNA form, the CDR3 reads TGCGCCAGCAGCAGCGCCGGGCCCGAGCAGTACTTC. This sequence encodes CASSSAGPEQYF.

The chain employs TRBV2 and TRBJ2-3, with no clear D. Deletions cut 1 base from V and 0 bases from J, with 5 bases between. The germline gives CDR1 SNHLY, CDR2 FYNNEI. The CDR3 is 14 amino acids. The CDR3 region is CASSEGSSTDTQYF. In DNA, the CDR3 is TGTGCCAGCAGTGAAGGCAGTAGCACAGATACGCAGTATTTT.

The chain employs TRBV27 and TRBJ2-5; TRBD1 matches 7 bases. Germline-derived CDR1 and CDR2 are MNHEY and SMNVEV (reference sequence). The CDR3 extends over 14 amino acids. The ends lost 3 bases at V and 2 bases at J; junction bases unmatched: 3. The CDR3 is CASSFSGGQETQYF. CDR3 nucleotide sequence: TGTGCCAGCAGTTTTTCAGGGGGACAAGAGACCCAGTACTTC.

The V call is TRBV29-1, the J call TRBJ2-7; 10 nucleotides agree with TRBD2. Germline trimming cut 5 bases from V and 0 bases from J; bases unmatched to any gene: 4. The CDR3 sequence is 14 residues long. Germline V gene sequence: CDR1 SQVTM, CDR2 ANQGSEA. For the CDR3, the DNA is TGCAGCGTTTCTAGCGGGGGTAGCTCCTACGAGCAGTACTTC. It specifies CSVSSGGSSYEQYF.

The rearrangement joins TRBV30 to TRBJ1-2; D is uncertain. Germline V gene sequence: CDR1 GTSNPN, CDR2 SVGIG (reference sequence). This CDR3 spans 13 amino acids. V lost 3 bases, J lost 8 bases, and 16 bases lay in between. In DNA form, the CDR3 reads TGTGCCTGGAGAGGCCCTGCGGCGGGCGGCTACACCTTC. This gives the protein CAWRGPAAGGYTF.